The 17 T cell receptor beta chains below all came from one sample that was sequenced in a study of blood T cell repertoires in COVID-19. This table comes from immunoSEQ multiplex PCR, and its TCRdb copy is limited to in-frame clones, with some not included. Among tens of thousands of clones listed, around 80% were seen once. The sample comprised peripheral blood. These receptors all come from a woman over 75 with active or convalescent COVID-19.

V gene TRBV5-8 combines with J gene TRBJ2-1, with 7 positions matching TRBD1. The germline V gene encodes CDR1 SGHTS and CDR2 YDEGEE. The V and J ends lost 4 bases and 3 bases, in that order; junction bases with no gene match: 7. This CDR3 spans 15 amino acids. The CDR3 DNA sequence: TGTGCCAGCAGCCGAAGGGACAGTTACTACAATGAGCAGTTCTTC. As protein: CASSRRDSYYNEQFF.

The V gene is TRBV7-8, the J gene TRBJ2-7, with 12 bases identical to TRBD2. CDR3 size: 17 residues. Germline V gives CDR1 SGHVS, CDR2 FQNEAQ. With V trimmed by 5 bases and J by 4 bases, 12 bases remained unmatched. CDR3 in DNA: TGTGCCAGCAGCCGGACCACTACTAGCGGGGGGAAGTACGAGCAGTACTTC. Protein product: CASSRTTTSGGKYEQYF.

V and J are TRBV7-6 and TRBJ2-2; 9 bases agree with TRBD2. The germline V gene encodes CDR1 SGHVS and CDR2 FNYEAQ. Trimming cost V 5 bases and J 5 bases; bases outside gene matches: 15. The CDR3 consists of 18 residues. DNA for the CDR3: TGTGCCAGCAGCCCGGGTCCGGCGGGGGGGCCGGGTACCGGGGAGCTGTTTTTT. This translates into CASSPGPAGGPGTGELFF. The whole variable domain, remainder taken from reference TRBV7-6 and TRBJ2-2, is GAGVSQSPRYKVTKRGQDVALRCDPISGHVSLYWYRQALGQGPEFLTYFNYEAQQDKSGLPNDRFSAERPEGSISTLTIQRTEQRDSAMYRCASSPGPAGGPGTGELFFGEGSRLTVL.

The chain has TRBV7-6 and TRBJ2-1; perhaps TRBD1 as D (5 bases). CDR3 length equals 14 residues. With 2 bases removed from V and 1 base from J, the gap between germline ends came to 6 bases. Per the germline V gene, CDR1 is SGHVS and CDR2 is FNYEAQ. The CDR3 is CASSLRQSYNEQFF. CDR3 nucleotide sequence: TGTGCCAGCAGCTTAAGACAGTCCTACAATGAGCAGTTCTTC.

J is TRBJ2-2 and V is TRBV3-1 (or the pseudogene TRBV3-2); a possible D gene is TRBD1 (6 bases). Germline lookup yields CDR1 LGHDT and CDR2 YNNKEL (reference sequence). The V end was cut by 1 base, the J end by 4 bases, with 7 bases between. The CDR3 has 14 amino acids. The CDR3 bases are TGTGCCAGCAGCCAAGCAGGGGTCACCGGGGAGCTGTTTTTT. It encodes CASSQAGVTGELFF.

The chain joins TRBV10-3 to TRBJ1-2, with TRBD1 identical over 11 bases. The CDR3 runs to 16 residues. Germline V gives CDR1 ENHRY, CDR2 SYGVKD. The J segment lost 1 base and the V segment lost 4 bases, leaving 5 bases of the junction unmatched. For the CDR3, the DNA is TGTGCCATCAGTGGATTGGACAGGGGGCTTAACTATGGCTACACCTTC. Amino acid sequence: CAISGLDRGLNYGYTF.

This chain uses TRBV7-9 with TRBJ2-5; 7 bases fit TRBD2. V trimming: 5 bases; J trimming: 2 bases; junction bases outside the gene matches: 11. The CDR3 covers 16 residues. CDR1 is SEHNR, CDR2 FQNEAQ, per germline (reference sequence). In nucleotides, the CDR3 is TGTGCCAGCAGCCCACAATTGGGCGGGGGTCAAGAGACCCAGTACTTC. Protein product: CASSPQLGGGQETQYF.

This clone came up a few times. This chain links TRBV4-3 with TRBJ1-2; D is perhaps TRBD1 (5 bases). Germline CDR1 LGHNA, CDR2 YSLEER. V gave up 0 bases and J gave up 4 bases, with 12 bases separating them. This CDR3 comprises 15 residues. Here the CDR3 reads CASSQDRRGFYGYTF. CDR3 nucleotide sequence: TGCGCCAGCAGCCAAGATCGGAGGGGCTTCTATGGCTACACCTTC.

CDR3 region: CAISFGQGGDEQYF. CDR3 nucleotides: TGTGCCATCAGTTTCGGACAGGGCGGGGACGAGCAGTACTTC. The rearrangement joins TRBV10-3 to TRBJ2-7; 8 nucleotides align to TRBD1. The CDR3 covers 14 residues. The germline gives CDR1 ENHRY, CDR2 SYGVKD. The V and J ends lost 5 bases and 5 bases, in that order; junction bases with no gene match: 8.

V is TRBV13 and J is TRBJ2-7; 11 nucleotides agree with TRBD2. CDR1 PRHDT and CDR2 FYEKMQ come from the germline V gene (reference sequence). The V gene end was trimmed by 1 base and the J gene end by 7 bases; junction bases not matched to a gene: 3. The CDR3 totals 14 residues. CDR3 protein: CASSLASGGWEQYF. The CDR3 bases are TGTGCCAGCAGCTTAGCTAGCGGGGGGTGGGAGCAGTACTTC. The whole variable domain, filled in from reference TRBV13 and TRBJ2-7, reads AAGVIQSPRHLIKEKRETATLKCYPIPRHDTVYWYQQGPGQDPQFLISFYEKMQSDKGSIPDRFSAQQFSDYHSELNMSSLELGDSALYFCASSLASGGWEQYFGPGTRLTVT.

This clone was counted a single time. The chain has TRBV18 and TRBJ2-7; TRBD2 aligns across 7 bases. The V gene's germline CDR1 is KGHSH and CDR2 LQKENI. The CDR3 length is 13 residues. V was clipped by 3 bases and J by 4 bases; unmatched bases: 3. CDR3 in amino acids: CASSPRGLYEQYF. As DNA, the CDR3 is TGTGCCAGCTCACCTCGGGGACTATACGAGCAGTACTTC.

The CDR3 DNA is TGTGCCAGCAGATCCGGGACAGCATATGGCTACACCTTC. It encodes CASRSGTAYGYTF. The chain has TRBV28 and TRBJ1-2; the match to TRBD1 covers 7 bases. CDR3 length equals 13 residues. Germline-derived CDR1 and CDR2 are MDHEN and SYDVKM. The V segment lost 6 bases and the J segment 5 bases; nucleotides outside the gene matches: 6.

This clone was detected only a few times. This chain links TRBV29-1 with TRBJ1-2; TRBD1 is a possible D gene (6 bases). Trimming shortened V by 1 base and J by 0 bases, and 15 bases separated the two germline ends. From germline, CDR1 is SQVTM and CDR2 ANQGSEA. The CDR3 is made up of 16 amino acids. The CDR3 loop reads CSVEGTVSSSNYGYTF. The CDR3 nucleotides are TGCAGCGTTGAAGGGACAGTCAGTTCCTCTAACTATGGCTACACCTTC.

In nucleotides, the CDR3 is TGCAGCCAGGCCGACTACCGGGGCACAGATACGCAGTATTTT. Its translation: CSQADYRGTDTQYF. This chain joins TRBV29-1 and TRBJ2-3; a weak D match, TRBD2 (5 bases). Trimming stripped 8 bases from V and 1 base from J, with 16 bases between. Germline-derived CDR1 and CDR2 are SQVTM and ANQGSEA. The CDR3 runs to 14 residues.

The CDR3 nucleotides are TGTGCCAGCAGCAAAACAGGGGGAGAGACCCAGTACTTC. Amino acid sequence: CASSKTGGETQYF. The chain links TRBV12-3 or TRBV12-4 to TRBJ2-5, with 8 bases lining up with TRBD1. This CDR3 comprises 13 residues. With 6 bases clipped from V and 4 bases from J, the junction kept 4 bases outside the gene matches.

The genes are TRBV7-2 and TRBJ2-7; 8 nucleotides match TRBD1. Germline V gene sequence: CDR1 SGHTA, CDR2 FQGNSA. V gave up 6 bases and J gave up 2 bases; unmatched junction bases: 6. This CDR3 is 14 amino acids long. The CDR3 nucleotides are TGTGCCAGCAGTTACGGGGGACAGGCCTACGAGCAGTACTTC. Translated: CASSYGGQAYEQYF.

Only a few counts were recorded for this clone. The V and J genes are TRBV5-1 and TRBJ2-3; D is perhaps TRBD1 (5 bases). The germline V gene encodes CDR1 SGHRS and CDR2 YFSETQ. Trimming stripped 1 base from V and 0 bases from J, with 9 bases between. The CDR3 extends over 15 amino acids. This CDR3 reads CASSLTGPSTDTQYF. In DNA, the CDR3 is TGCGCCAGCAGCTTGACAGGTCCTAGCACAGATACGCAGTATTTT.